The rows below give T cell receptor beta chains drawn from one sample of a study of shared clonotypes between healthy human individuals. Clones were sequenced by immunoSEQ multiplex PCR, and TCRdb holds only the in-frame ones, with some missing. Of nearly 1 million clones detected, about 80% appear once; the ten largest clones hold about 1.5%. Sequences were obtained from memory CD4+ T cells sorted from blood. Receptor source: a man between 18 and 29 years old in good health. Each CDR3 is given without its conserved first and last residue.

v_call cdr3_aa
TRBV4-1 ASSQDNSYYSYEQY
TRBV7-9 ASSLDRDTSPLH
TRBV5-1 ASSENQVGAGGYT
TRBV9 ASSETGDTEKLF
TRBV5-1 ASSLRGTNEKLF
TRBV18 ASSLHREDTGELF
TRBV2 ASRDNGYEQY
TRBV19 ASSIEGTGYQPQH
TRBV5-1 ASSPTSGRAYEQY
TRBV27 ASSLNRLAGGGNEQF
TRBV30 AWSGQVSNTEAF
TRBV6-1 ASSFTNEQF
TRBV27 ATKRTGGYYGYT
TRBV18 ASATTLTDTQY
TRBV6-1 ASSVSQGSYNEQF
TRBV4-3 ASSPGQGESNTQY
TRBV7-8 ASSLEQYLSNQPQH
TRBV6-5 ASRDTGRGYEQY
TRBV20-1 SASPGETQY
TRBV5-1 ASSLAGLAGMSGELF
TRBV6-5 ASSRQNTEAF
TRBV5-6 ASSLRTGVTEAF
TRBV18 ASSSGTNTGELF
TRBV5-1 ASSLYTESSYNSPLH
TRBV5-1 ASSLEAAYGYT
TRBV6-1 ASSEARTSGGRDTQY
TRBV5-6 ASSFGGTSYEQY
TRBV30 AWSPLLGLAGVGSYEQY
TRBV30 AWSRQGGTEAF
TRBV9 ASSVGGYSNQPQH
TRBV5-4 ASSPSRDRDMAF
TRBV30 AWSASGSGSGNEQF
TRBV25-1 ASSEGGSNQPQH
TRBV2 ASHNNPGQANEKLF
TRBV6-1 ASSEGQGSGETQY
TRBV5-4 ASSRTSGRNTDTQY
TRBV30 AWSGQGRETQY
TRBV6-6 ASSPDLYEQY
TRBV7-7 ASSLAGGRQETQY
TRBV2 ASSDSSGGATGELF
TRBV30 AWDRGLVGTGGEQF
TRBV6-5 ASSLGDNSPLH
TRBV30 AWIGQGGTGELF
TRBV28 ASSSGTVNQPQH
TRBV6-6 ASRRFSGNTGELF
TRBV10-2 ASSGQGNTEAF
TRBV19 ASSFAFLEYSGANVLT
TRBV9 ASSAMGTADSGNTIY
TRBV5-4 ASSSSGTGRWEQY
TRBV10-2 ASSESQYHGYT
TRBV18 ASSPDLREVADTQY
TRBV9 ASSVESGGNTIY
TRBV14 ASRGPQGGGYT
TRBV5-6 ASSLEGGDYGYT